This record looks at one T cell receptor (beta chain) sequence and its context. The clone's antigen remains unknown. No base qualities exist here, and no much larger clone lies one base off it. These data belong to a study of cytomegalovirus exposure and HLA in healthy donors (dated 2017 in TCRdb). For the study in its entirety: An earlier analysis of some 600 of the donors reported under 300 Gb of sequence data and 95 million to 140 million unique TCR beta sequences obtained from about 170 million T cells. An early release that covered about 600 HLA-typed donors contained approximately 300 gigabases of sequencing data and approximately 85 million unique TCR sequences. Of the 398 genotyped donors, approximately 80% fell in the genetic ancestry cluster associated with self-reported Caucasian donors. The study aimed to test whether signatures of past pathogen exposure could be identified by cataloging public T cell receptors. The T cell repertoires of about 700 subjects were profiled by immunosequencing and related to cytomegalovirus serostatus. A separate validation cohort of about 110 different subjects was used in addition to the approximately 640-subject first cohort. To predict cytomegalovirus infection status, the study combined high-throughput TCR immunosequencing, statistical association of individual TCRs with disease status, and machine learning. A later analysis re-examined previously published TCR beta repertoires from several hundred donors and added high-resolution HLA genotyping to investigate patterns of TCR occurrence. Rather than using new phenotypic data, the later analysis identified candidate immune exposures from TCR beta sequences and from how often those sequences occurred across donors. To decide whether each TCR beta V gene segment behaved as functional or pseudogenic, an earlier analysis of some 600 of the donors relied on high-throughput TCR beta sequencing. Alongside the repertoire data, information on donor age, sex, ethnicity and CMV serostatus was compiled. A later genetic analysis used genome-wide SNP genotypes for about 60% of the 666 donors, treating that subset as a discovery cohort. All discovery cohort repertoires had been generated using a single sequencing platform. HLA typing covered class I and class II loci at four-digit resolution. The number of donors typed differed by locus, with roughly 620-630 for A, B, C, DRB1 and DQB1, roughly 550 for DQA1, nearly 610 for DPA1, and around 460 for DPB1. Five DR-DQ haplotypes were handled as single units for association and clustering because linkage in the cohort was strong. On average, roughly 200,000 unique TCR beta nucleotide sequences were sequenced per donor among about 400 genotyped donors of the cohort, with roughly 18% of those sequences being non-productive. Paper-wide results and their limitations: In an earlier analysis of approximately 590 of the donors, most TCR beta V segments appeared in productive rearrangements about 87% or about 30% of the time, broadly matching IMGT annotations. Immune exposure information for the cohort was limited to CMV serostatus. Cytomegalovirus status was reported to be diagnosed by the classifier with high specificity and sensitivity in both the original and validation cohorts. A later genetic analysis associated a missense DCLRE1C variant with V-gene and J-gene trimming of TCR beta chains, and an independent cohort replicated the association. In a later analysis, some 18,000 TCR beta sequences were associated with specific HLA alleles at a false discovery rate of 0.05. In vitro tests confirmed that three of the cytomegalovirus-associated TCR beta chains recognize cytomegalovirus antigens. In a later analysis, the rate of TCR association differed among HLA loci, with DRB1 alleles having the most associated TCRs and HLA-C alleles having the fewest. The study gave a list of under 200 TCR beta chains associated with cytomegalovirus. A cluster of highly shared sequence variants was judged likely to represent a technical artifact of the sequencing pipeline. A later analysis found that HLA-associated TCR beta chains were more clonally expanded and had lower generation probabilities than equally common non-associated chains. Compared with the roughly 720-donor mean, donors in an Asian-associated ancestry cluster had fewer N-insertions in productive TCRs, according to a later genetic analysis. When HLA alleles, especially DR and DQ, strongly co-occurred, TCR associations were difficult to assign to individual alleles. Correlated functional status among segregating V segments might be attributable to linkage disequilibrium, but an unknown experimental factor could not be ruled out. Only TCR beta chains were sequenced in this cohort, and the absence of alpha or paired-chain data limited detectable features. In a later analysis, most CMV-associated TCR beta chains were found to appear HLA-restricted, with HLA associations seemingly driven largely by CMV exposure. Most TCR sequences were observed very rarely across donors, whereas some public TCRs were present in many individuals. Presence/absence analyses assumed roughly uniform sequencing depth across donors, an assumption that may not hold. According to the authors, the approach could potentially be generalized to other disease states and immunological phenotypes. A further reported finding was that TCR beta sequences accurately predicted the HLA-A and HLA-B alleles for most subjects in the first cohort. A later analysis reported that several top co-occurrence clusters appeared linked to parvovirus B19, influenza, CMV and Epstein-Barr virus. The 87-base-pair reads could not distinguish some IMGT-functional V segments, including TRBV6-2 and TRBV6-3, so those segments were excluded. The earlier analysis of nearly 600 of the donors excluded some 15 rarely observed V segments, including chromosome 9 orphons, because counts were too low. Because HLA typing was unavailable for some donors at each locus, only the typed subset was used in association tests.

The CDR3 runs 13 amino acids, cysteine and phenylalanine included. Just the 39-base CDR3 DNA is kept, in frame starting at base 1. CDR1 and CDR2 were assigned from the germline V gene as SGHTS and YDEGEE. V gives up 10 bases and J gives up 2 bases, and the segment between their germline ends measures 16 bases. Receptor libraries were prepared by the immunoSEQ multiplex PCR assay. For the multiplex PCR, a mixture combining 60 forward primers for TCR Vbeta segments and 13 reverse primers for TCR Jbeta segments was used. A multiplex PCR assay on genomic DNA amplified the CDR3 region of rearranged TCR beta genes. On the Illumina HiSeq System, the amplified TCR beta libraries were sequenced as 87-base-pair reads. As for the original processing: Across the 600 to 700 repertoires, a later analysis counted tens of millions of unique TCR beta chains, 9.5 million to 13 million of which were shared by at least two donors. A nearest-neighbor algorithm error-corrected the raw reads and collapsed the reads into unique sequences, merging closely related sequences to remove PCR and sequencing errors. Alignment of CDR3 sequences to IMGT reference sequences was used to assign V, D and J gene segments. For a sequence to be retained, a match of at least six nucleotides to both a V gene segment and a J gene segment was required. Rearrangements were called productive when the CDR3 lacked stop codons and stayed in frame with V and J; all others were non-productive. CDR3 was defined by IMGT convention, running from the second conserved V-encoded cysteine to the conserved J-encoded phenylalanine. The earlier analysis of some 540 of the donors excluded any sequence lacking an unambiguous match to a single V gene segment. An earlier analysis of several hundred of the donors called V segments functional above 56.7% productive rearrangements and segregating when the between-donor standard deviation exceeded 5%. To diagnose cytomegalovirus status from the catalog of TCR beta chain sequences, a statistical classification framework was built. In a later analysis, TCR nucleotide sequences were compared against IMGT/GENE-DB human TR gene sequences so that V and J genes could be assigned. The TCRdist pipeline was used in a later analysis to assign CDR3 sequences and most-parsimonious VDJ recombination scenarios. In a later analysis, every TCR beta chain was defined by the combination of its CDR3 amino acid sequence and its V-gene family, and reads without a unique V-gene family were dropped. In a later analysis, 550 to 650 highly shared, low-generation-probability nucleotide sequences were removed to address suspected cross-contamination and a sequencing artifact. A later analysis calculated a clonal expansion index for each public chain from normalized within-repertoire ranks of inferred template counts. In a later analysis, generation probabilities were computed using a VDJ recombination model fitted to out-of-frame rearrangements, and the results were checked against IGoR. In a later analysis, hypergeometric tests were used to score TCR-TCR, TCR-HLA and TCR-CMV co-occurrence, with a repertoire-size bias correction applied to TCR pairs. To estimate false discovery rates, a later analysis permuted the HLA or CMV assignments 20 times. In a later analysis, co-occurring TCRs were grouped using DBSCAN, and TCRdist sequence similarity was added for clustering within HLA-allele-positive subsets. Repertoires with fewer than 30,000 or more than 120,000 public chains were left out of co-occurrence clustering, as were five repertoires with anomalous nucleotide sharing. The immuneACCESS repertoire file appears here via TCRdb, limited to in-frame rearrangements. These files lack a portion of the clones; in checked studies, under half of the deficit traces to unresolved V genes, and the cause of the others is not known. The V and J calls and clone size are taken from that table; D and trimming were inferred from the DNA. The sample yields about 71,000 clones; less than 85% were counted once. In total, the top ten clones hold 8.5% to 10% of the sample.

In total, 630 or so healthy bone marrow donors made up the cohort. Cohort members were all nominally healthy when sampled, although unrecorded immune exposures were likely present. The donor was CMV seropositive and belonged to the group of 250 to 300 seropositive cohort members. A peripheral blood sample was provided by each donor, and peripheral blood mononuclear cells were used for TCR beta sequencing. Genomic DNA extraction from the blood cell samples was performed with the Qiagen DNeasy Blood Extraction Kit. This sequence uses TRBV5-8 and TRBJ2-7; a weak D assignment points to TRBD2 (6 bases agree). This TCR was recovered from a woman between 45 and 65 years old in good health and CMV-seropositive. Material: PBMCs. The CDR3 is CAGGRDSTYEQYF. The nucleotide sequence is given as TGTGCCGGGGGTCGGGACTCGACCTACGAGCAGTACTTC.